The 8 T cell receptor beta chains below were found in one sample sequenced in a study of control samples from healthy donors and cancer patients (dated by TCRdb to 2020 to 2022). Library preparation employed the immunoSEQ multiplex PCR assay. Held by TCRdb, this immuneACCESS table contains in-frame sequences only and omits some clones. Under half of the omission traces to an unresolved V gene where checked; the cause of the rest is unknown. This sample comprises about 85,000 clones, less than 90% of them detected only once. Of the sample, approximately 7.6% is held by the ten largest clones. Source material: blood. These receptors all come from a woman aged 60-75 years in good health.

V usage is TRBV5-1 and J usage is TRBJ2-2; D is perhaps TRBD1 (6 bases). CDR3 length: 15 amino acids. Germline lookup yields CDR1 SGHRS and CDR2 YFSETQ. Trimming left V 5 bases short and J 6 bases short, with 17 bases between. In nucleotides, the CDR3 is TGCGCCAGCAGTCGTTGGGCAGGGGTATCCGGGGAGCTGTTTTTT. Amino acids: CASSRWAGVSGELFF. Based on the CDR3 plus reference TRBV5-1 and TRBJ2-2, the full variable domain is KAGVTQTPRYLIKTRGQQVTLSCSPISGHRSVSWYQQTPGQGLQFLFEYFSETQRNKGNFPGRFSGRQFSNSRSEMNVSTLELGDSALYLCASSRWAGVSGELFFGEGSRLTVL.

The rearrangement uses TRBV5-1 and TRBJ2-5, with 12 bases fitting TRBD2. With V trimmed by 4 bases and J by 2 bases, 6 bases remained unmatched. The CDR3 spans 16 residues. CDR1 and CDR2 (germline): SGHRS, YFSETQ. CDR3 DNA sequence: TGCGCCAGCAGCAGCGGACTAGCGGGAAATCAAGAGACCCAGTACTTC. Translated: CASSSGLAGNQETQYF.

The V call is TRBV11-1, the J call TRBJ2-7; 11 positions agree with TRBD2. The ends lost 5 bases at V and 3 bases at J; junction bases unmatched: 3. Germline V lookup: CDR1 SGHAT, CDR2 FQDESV (reference sequence). The CDR3 is made up of 14 amino acids. Here the CDR3 DNA reads TGTGCCAGCAGCGGACTAGCGGGTTTCTACGAGCAGTACTTC. Protein sequence: CASSGLAGFYEQYF.

V gene TRBV12-5 combines with J gene TRBJ2-3; no firm D call. CDR1 and CDR2 from the germline V gene are LGHNT and FRNRAP. The ends were cut back, 6 bases at V and 1 base at J, with 14 bases in the middle. CDR3 length: 15 residues. CDR3 in amino acids: CASGAYPYGTDTQYF. CDR3 bases: TGTGCTAGTGGAGCATATCCCTACGGCACAGATACGCAGTATTTT.

CDR3 nucleotides: TGTGCCAGCAGCGCGACTAGCGGTATTTCAGATACGCAGTATTTT. As protein: CASSATSGISDTQYF. The genes are TRBV2 and TRBJ2-3; 9 bases align to TRBD2. This CDR3 is 15 amino acids long. Trimming cost V 6 bases and J 4 bases; bases outside gene matches: 8. CDR1 and CDR2 (germline): SNHLY, FYNNEI.

This chain joins TRBV4-1 and TRBJ1-6; D ambiguous. CDR1 MGHRA and CDR2 YSYEKL come from the germline V gene. This CDR3 contains 14 residues. V was cut by 3 bases and J by 9 bases, with 12 bases left in between. CDR3 bases: TGCGCCAGCAGCCAGGAGCTACCTTTTTCACCCCTCCACTTT. It specifies CASSQELPFSPLHF.

The chain has TRBV4-3 and TRBJ2-1; D not resolved. The germline V gene has CDR1 LGHNA and CDR2 YSLEER. The ends were cut back, 0 bases at V and 2 bases at J, with 11 bases in the middle. This CDR3 spans 16 amino acids. As DNA, the CDR3 is TGCGCCAGCAGCCAAGACCCTAGATCTCCCTACAATGAGCAGTTCTTC. It codes for CASSQDPRSPYNEQFF.

The chain combines TRBV3-1 (or the pseudogene TRBV3-2) with TRBJ1-2; D might be TRBD1 (6 bases). The CDR3 is made up of 13 amino acids. Germline loops: CDR1 LGHDT, CDR2 YNNKEL (reference sequence). Trimming shortened V by 3 bases and J by 8 bases, and 13 bases separated the two germline ends. DNA of the CDR3: TGTGCCAGCAGCCATACCGATCAGGGGGGCTACACCTTC. Translated: CASSHTDQGGYTF.